This T cell receptor beta chain is from a study of blood T cell repertoires in COVID-19. Overall study context: The origin of the acute and convalescent COVID-19 samples was the United States, Italy and Spain. The analysed material was cDNA or gDNA that came from T cells, B-cell-depleted T cells, or PBMCs.

This CDR3 is built from 13 residues. V was cut by 0 bases and J by 8 bases, with 5 bases left in between. The germline V gene encodes CDR1 SGHAT and CDR2 FQNNGV. The table came from immunoSEQ multiplex PCR; TCRdb's copy has only in-frame clones and leaves some out. Here the sample spans about 530,000 clones, 85% to 90% being singletons. This clone was counted once. This clonotype originated in a woman aged 50 to 65 with COVID-19, enrolled during active disease. V gene TRBV11-2 combines with J gene TRBJ1-6, with unresolved D. The specimen sequenced was peripheral blood. The CDR3 bases are TGTGCCAGCAGCTTAGAGAGAGATTCACCCCTCCACTTT. As protein: CASSLERDSPLHF.